The 31 T cell receptor beta chains given below trace back to one sample, sequenced in a study of T cells in Graves' hyperthyroidism and ophthalmopathy. Using RNA transcripts as the source, TCR beta CDR3 regions were amplified. The HTBI set primed first-round TCR CDR3 RT-PCR. TCRdb recomputed calls from the multiplex PCR reads with MiXCR, one row per CDR3 protein. The top ten clones hold over 30% of a sample with around 690,000 distinct CDR3 sequences, 20% of them seen once. The sequenced sample consisted of blood. These receptors all stem from a man aged 25-40 years with Graves' ophthalmopathy.

This clonotype appeared many times. CDR3 residues: CASSLGGQRNTEAFF. The CDR3 coding sequence is TGTGCCAGCAGTTTAGGGGGGCAGAGGAACACTGAAGCTTTCTTT. V gene TRBV12-3 or TRBV12-4 combines with J gene TRBJ1-1; TRBD1 might be the D (6 bases). This CDR3 is 15 amino acids long. Deletions cut 1 base from V and 1 base from J, with 10 bases between.

The table lists this clonotype with many counts. This chain uses TRBV19 with TRBJ1-1, with D perhaps TRBD1 (6 bases). The germline V and J ends were trimmed by 2 bases and 9 bases, with 19 bases remaining between them. CDR1 and CDR2 (germline): LNHDA, SQIVND (reference sequence). This CDR3 is built from 15 residues. The CDR3 DNA reads as TGTGCCAGTAGTATAACCGGGACAAAAAAGGGAAAAGCTTTCTTT. Translation: CASSITGTKKGKAFF.

This clonotype was seen many times. The chain combines TRBV28 with TRBJ2-7; 12 nucleotides line up with TRBD1. The germline V gene encodes CDR1 MDHEN and CDR2 SYDVKM. V trimming: 4 bases; J trimming: 6 bases; junction bases outside the gene matches: 13. The CDR3 has 17 amino acids. CDR3 sequence: CASSSLGQGARSGEQYF. DNA for the CDR3: TGTGCCAGCAGTTCCCTGGGACAGGGGGCTCGTTCGGGCGAGCAGTACTTC. Drawing the rest from reference TRBV28 and TRBJ2-7, the complete variable domain is DVKVTQSSRYLVKRTGEKVFLECVQDMDHENMFWYRQDPGLGLRLIYFSYDVKMKEKGDIPEGYSVSREKKERFSLILESASTNQTSMYLCASSSLGQGARSGEQYFGPGTRLTVT.

This rearrangement joins TRBV20-1 to TRBJ2-7; TRBD2 is a possible D gene (6 bases). The V gene lost 1 base and the J gene lost 3 bases, with 19 bases spanning the gap. The germline V gene encodes CDR1 DFQATT and CDR2 SNEGSKA (reference sequence). This CDR3 has 16 amino acids. The CDR3 nucleotides are TGCAGTGCTAGAGTTCCTAGCGTGTACCCGAACTACGAGCAGTACTTC. Translating gives CSARVPSVYPNYEQYF.

A note on this clonotype: A single base separates this from a much larger clone, so it may be a read error. V usage is TRBV5-1 and J usage is TRBJ2-1; TRBD2 aligns across 7 bases. The CDR3 spans 16 residues. Germline CDR1 is SGHRS and CDR2 is YFSETQ. CDR3 loop: CASILGLGTIYNEQFF. In DNA, the CDR3 is TGCGCCAGCATCTTGGGTCTGGGGACTATCTACAATGAGCAGTTCTTC.

This clonotype was recorded many times. This sequence joins TRBV27 and TRBJ1-1; D is unclear. The V end lost 2 bases, the J end lost 0 bases, and 7 bases lay between the germline ends. The V gene's germline CDR1 is MNHEY and CDR2 SMNVEV (reference sequence). The CDR3 covers 14 residues. The CDR3 nucleotides are TGTGCCAGCAGTTTAGACAACATGAACACTGAAGCTTTCTTT. It specifies CASSLDNMNTEAFF.

This clonotype is a singleton in its sample. This chain connects TRBV15 to TRBJ2-6, with a tentative D call TRBD2 (7 bases). Germline-derived CDR1 and CDR2 are LNHNV and YYDKDF (reference sequence). Trimming shortened V by 5 bases and J by 2 bases, and 13 bases separated the two germline ends. This CDR3 comprises 16 residues. CDR3 region: CATSRGRGTGANVLTF. CDR3 nucleotide sequence: TGTGCCACCAGCCGTGGGAGGGGGACTGGGGCCAACGTCCTGACTTTC.

This clonotype was observed a handful of times. The chain employs TRBV4-1 and TRBJ2-7, with unresolved D. Germline V gene data show CDR1 as MGHRA and CDR2 as YSYEKL. Trimming removed 4 bases from V and 1 base from J, with 11 bases in between. The CDR3 extends over 14 amino acids. CDR3 residues: CASSPDAASYEQYF. CDR3 bases: TGCGCCAGCAGCCCAGACGCCGCGTCCTACGAGCAGTACTTC.

This clonotype was seen many times. The J gene is TRBJ2-7, the V gene TRBV7-2, with D possibly called TRBD1 or TRBD2 (6 bases each). The CDR3 runs to 12 residues. The germline CDR1 and CDR2 sequences are SGHTA and FQGNSA. Here the CDR3 DNA reads TGTGCTACATCCTTCGGGGGCCGGGAGCAGTACTTC. Residues: CATSFGGREQYF.

This clonotype was recorded at least ten times. The genes are TRBV12-3 or TRBV12-4 and TRBJ2-7, with 8 bases lining up with TRBD2. The CDR3 runs 16 residues. The junction had 15 bases not matched to a gene; V was cut back by 8 bases and J by 3 bases. The CDR3 DNA reads as TGTGCCAGCGCAACTAGCGGCGGCAACCCCTTCTACGAGCAGTACTTC. Residues: CASATSGGNPFYEQYF.

This clonotype was observed a few times. The CDR3 DNA reads as TGTGCCAGCAGTTTGGCTGAGTATGGCTACACCTTC. It yields the protein CASSLAEYGYTF. The chain has TRBV28 and TRBJ1-2, with no clear D. Germline values: CDR1 MDHEN, CDR2 SYDVKM. V lost 3 bases and J lost 5, with 7 bases in between. This CDR3 is 12 amino acids long.

Of note for this clonotype: Given a much more abundant clone one base away, this may be a read error. This chain uses TRBV27 with TRBJ1-1; D is undetermined. The V end lost 3 bases, the J end lost 2 bases, and 7 bases lay between the germline ends. CDR1 is MNHEY, CDR2 SMNVEV, per germline (reference sequence). This CDR3 has 13 amino acids. DNA of the CDR3: TGTGCCAGCAGTTTCTTAGCCAACACTGAAGCTTTCTTT. Its translation: CASSFLANTEAFF.

Worth noting for this clonotype: A much larger clone differs from this one at a single base, so this may be a read error. This chain links TRBV27 with TRBJ1-1; no reliable D call. V was pared by 0 bases and J by 1 base, with 15 bases between. The CDR3 contains 17 residues. Germline lookup yields CDR1 MNHEY and CDR2 SMNVEV (reference sequence). This CDR3 is CASSLSSLGVPNTEAFF. The CDR3 nucleotides read TGTGCCAGCAGTTTATCTTCCCTTGGGGTCCCGAACACTGAAGCTTTCTTT.

The V gene is TRBV6-2 or TRBV6-3, the J gene TRBJ2-3; 9 nucleotides align to TRBD2. From germline, CDR1 is MNHEY and CDR2 SVGEGT. V lost 6 bases to trimming and J lost 6 bases; unmatched junction nucleotides: 10. The CDR3 is 15 residues long. DNA for the CDR3: TGTGCCAGCAGCTCCTCCGGGACTAGCAGTGATACGCAGTATTTT. Translated: CASSSSGTSSDTQYF.

There are many counts of this clonotype. The V gene is TRBV28, the J gene TRBJ2-1, with TRBD1 identical over 12 bases. The V gene's germline CDR1 is MDHEN and CDR2 SYDVKM. V was clipped by 4 bases and J by 7 bases; unmatched bases: 8. The CDR3 has 16 residues. In DNA form, the CDR3 reads TGTGCCAGCAGTTCAGGGGGACAGGGGGCGCGTAATGAGCAGTTCTTC. Its protein product is CASSSGGQGARNEQFF.

The V gene is TRBV4-1, the J gene TRBJ2-1; possible D gene TRBD1, 7 bases. Germline lookup yields CDR1 MGHRA and CDR2 YSYEKL. There are 18 residues in the CDR3. Trimming shortened V by 0 bases and J by 3 bases, and 18 bases separated the two germline ends. The CDR3 sequence is CASSQDIGGTDIYNEQFF. In DNA, the CDR3 is TGCGCCAGCAGCCAAGATATCGGCGGGACAGACATCTACAATGAGCAGTTCTTC.

This clonotype came up a few times. The chain joins TRBV14 to TRBJ2-3; 7 bases agree with TRBD1. This CDR3 spans 17 amino acids. Germline loops: CDR1 SGHDN, CDR2 FVKESK. Trimming took 1 base from V and 3 from J; bases not matched to a gene: 10. CDR3 protein: CASSQGLWDSPTDTQYF. The CDR3 coding sequence is TGTGCCAGCAGCCAAGGTCTCTGGGACAGTCCGACAGATACGCAGTATTTT.

V usage is TRBV19 and J usage is TRBJ2-1; 8 bases are a match to TRBD2. CDR3 size: 15 residues. CDR1 is LNHDA, CDR2 SQIVND, per germline (reference sequence). V shed 9 bases and J 0 bases; nucleotides not matched to a gene: 7. The CDR3 DNA sequence: TGTGCCAGAAGAGTAGCGGGACACTCCTACAATGAGCAGTTCTTC. Protein sequence: CARRVAGHSYNEQFF.

At least ten counts were recorded for this clonotype. J is TRBJ2-1 and V is TRBV10-3; D unclear. Deletions cut 2 bases from V and 8 bases from J, with 7 bases between. The CDR3 is 12 residues long. Germline lookup yields CDR1 ENHRY and CDR2 SYGVKD. The CDR3 DNA reads as TGTGCCATCAGTGAGAGAAGCGATGAGCAGTTCTTC. Its translation is CAISERSDEQFF.

This clonotype occurred a few times. V is TRBV29-1 and J is TRBJ1-4; D ambiguous. V was pared by 6 bases and J by 5 bases, with 13 bases between. Germline V gene data show CDR1 as SQVTM and CDR2 as ANQGSEA. The CDR3 runs 13 residues. CDR3 region: CSVRLLLNEKLFF. CDR3 DNA: TGCAGCGTCCGACTGTTGTTGAATGAAAAACTGTTTTTT.

This clonotype was detected many times. The gene calls are TRBV30 and TRBJ2-7; 7 bases align to TRBD1. The CDR3 is made up of 15 amino acids. Germline V gene data show CDR1 as GTSNPN and CDR2 as SVGIG (reference sequence). Trimming cost V 1 base and J 2 bases; bases outside gene matches: 8. The CDR3 sequence is CAWSGSRDRTYEQYF. The CDR3 bases are TGTGCCTGGAGTGGCTCCCGGGACAGAACCTACGAGCAGTACTTC.

The chain recombines TRBV20-1 with TRBJ1-5, with D possibly being TRBD1 (6 bases). CDR3 length equals 18 residues. V shed 1 base and J shed 0 bases, with 19 bases lying between them. CDR1 is DFQATT and CDR2 is SNEGSKA in the germline V gene (reference sequence). CDR3 DNA: TGCAGTGCTAGAGGGCGGACAGCTGGGATGGTTAGCAATCAGCCCCAGCATTTT. This codes for CSARGRTAGMVSNQPQHF.

Remarks on this clonotype: A read error may explain this, as a much larger clone is one base away. The rearrangement uses TRBV30 and TRBJ2-3, with a tentative D call TRBD2 (6 bases). This CDR3 contains 13 residues. The germline V gene has CDR1 GTSNPN and CDR2 SVGIG (reference sequence). The CDR3 DNA sequence: TGTTCCTGGAGTGTAGGAGGGACAGATACGCAGTATTTT. Protein product: CSWSVGGTDTQYF.

This clonotype was detected ten times or more. This chain joins TRBV6-5 and TRBJ2-5, with 7 nucleotides matching TRBD1. CDR1 is MNHEY and CDR2 is SVGAGI in the germline V gene. This CDR3 has 18 amino acids. Losses at the gene ends were 2 bases for V and 4 bases for J; bases not matched to a gene: 16. For the CDR3, the DNA is TGTGCCAGCAGTTACGAAAACCGGGACAGCGCGAAGGGAGAGACCCAGTACTTC. This translates into CASSYENRDSAKGETQYF.

The rearrangement joins TRBV3-1 to TRBJ1-5; D not certain. V was trimmed by 4 bases and J by 7 bases, leaving 14 bases between them. Looked up from germline, CDR1 is LGHDT and CDR2 is YNNKEL (reference sequence). The CDR3 is made up of 14 amino acids. CDR3 DNA: TGTGCCAGCAGCCCCGACGAGGGAAAGCAGCCCCAGCATTTT. Translation: CASSPDEGKQPQHF.

This clonotype was picked up a small number of times. V gene TRBV7-9 combines with J gene TRBJ1-2; no reliable D call. Trimming left V 5 bases short and J 0 bases short, with 10 bases between. Germline V gene sequence: CDR1 SEHNR, CDR2 FQNEAQ (reference sequence). The CDR3 loop spans 14 amino acids. The CDR3 reads CASSGGRTNYGYTF. CDR3 bases: TGTGCCAGCAGCGGCGGACGGACTAACTATGGCTACACCTTC.

This clonotype was seen only a few times. This rearrangement joins TRBV3-1 to TRBJ2-3; no reliable D call. Germline V gene data show CDR1 as LGHDT and CDR2 as YNNKEL (reference sequence). Trimming stripped 6 bases from V and 2 bases from J, with 15 bases between. CDR3 size: 15 residues. CDR3 amino acids: CASSSFGGPTDTQYF. In DNA, the CDR3 is TGTGCCAGCAGTTCATTCGGTGGGCCCACAGATACGCAGTATTTT.

Regarding this clonotype: One end of the junction fails to match germline, which may point to a read error. The chain is built from TRBV28 and TRBJ2-5; 10 bases map to TRBD2. Germline V gene data show CDR1 as MDHEN and CDR2 as SYDVKM. The CDR3 runs to 14 residues. The CDR3 is CASSTHPSGRALHF. CDR3 sequence (DNA): TGTGCCAGCAGTACCCATCCCAGCGGGAGGGCCCTCCACTTC.

This chain joins TRBV5-6 and TRBJ2-3; 8 nucleotides align to TRBD2. The CDR3 is 15 amino acids. CDR1 SGHDT and CDR2 YYEEEE come from the germline V gene. V trimming: 5 bases; J trimming: 4 bases; junction bases outside the gene matches: 9. CDR3 sequence (DNA): TGTGCCAGCAGTCCACGACTAGCGCTTGCAGATACGCAGTATTTT. This gives the protein CASSPRLALADTQYF.

This clonotype was counted between two and nine times. The CDR3 reads CASRTGGASRGYTF. DNA of the CDR3: TGTGCCAGCAGGACAGGGGGCGCGTCGAGAGGCTACACCTTC. The rearrangement links TRBV6-1 to TRBJ1-2; 10 bases are shared with TRBD1. There are 14 residues in the CDR3. The J segment lost 8 bases and the V segment lost 6 bases, leaving 9 bases of the junction unmatched. CDR1 and CDR2 (germline): MNHNS, SASEGT.

This clonotype was seen a handful of times. The rearrangement joins TRBV30 to TRBJ1-6, with D uncertain. This CDR3 comprises 13 residues. V lost 4 bases and J 4 bases, leaving 8 bases between the germline ends. CDR1 and CDR2 (germline): GTSNPN, SVGIG (reference sequence). The CDR3 region is CAWMSRYNSPLHF. In DNA, the CDR3 is TGTGCCTGGATGTCCCGTTATAATTCACCCCTCCACTTT.